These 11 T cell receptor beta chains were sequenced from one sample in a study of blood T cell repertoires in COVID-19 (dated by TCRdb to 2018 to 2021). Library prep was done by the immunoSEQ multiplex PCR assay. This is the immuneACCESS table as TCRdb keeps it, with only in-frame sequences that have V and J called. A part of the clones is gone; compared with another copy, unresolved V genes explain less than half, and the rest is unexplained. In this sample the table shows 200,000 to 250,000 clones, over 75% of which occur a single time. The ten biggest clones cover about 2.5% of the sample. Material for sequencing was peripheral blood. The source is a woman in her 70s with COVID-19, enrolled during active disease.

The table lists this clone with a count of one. The CDR3 loop reads CASSQTGDPGRFNSNQPQHF. As DNA, the CDR3 is TGTGCCAGCAGCCAGACAGGGGACCCCGGCCGCTTCAATAGCAATCAGCCCCAGCATTTT. The V call is TRBV4-2, the J call TRBJ1-5; TRBD1 matches 8 bases. V dropped 3 bases and J dropped 0; count of bases not matched to a gene: 16. CDR3 length equals 20 residues. Germline V gives CDR1 LGHNA, CDR2 YNFKEQ.

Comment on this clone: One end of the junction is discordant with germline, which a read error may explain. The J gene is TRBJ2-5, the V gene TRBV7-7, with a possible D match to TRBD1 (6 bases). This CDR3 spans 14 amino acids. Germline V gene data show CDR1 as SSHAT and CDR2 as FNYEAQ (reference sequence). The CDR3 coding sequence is TGTGCTAGCAGCTTAGCGACAGGCCAAGAGACCCAGTACTTC. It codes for CASSLATGQETQYF.

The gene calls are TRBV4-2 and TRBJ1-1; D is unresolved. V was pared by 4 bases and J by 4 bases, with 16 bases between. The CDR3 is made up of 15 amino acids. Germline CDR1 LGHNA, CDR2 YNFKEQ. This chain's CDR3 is CASSPRTGSFTEAFF. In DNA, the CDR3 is TGTGCCAGCAGCCCTCGAACGGGGAGCTTCACTGAAGCTTTCTTT.

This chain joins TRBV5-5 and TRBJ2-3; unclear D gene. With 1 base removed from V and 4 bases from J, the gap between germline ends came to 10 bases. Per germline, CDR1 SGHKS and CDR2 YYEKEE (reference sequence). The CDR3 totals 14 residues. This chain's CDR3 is CASSLYPPPDTQYF. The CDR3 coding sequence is TGTGCCAGCAGCTTGTATCCCCCCCCAGATACGCAGTATTTT.

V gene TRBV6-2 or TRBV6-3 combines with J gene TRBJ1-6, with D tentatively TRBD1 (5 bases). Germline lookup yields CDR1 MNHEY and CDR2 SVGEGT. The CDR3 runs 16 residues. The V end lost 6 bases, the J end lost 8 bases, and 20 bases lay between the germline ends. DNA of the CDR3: TGTGCCAGCAGCCCTTTGGGTGAAGCGGGGCATTCACCCCTCCACTTT. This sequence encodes CASSPLGEAGHSPLHF.

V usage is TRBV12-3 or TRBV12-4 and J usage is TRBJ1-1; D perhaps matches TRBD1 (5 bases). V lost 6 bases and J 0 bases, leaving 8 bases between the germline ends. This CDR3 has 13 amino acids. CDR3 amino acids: CASSRQLNTEAFF. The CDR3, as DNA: TGTGCCAGCAGCAGACAGCTGAACACTGAAGCTTTCTTT.

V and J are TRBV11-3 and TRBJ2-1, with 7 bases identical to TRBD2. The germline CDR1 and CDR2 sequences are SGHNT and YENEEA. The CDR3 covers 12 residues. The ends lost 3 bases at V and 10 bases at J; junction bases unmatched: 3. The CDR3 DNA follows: TGTGCCAGCAGCTTCCCCGGGAGGGAGCAGTTCTTC. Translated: CASSFPGREQFF.

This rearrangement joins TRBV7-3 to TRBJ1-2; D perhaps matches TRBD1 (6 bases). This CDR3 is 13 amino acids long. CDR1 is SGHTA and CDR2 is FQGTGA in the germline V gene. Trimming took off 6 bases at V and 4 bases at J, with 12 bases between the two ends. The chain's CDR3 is CASSYDRLYGYTF. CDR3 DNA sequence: TGTGCCAGCAGTTACGACAGGCTCTATGGCTACACCTTC.

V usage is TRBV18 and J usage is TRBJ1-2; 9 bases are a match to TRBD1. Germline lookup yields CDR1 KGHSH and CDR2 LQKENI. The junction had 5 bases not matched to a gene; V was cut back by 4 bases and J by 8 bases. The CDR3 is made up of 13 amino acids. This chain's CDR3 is CASSHRGLEGYTF. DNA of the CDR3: TGTGCCAGCTCACACAGGGGGCTAGAGGGCTACACCTTC.

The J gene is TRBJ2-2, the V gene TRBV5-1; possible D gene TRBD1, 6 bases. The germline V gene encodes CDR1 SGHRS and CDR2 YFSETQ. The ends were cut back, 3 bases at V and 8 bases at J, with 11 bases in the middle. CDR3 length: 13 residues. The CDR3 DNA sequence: TGCGCCAGCAGCTCTGGGGGCGCGGGGGAGCTGTTTTTT. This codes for CASSSGGAGELFF.

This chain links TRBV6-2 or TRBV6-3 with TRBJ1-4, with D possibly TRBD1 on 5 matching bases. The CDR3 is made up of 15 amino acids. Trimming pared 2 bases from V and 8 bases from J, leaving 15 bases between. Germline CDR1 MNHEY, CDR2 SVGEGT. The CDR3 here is CASSYRQGLREKLFF. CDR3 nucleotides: TGTGCCAGCAGTTACCGGCAGGGACTCCGAGAAAAACTGTTTTTT.